The 20 T cell receptor beta chains listed next were all sequenced from one sample in a study of cytomegalovirus exposure and HLA in healthy donors. The PCR made use of 60 Vbeta and 13 Jbeta primers. Generated by immunoSEQ multiplex PCR, the TCRdb table keeps only in-frame clones and is missing some. The table shows under 200,000 clones, with roughly an eighth occurring only once. Sequencing was carried out using PBMCs. Every receptor here comes from a man over 45 in good health and CMV-seropositive.

The V call is TRBV6-5, the J call TRBJ2-1, with D perhaps TRBD2 (7 bases). The germline gives CDR1 MNHEY, CDR2 SVGAGI. V was cut by 1 base and J by 9 bases, with 13 bases left in between. The CDR3 covers 14 residues. The CDR3 region is CASSYWGGAGEQFF. The CDR3 DNA follows: TGTGCCAGCAGTTACTGGGGGGGCGCGGGTGAGCAGTTCTTC.

This clone has a handful of counts. The rearrangement joins TRBV6-1 to TRBJ1-5; TRBD1 aligns across 8 bases. The CDR3 covers 15 residues. Germline CDR1 is MNHNS and CDR2 is SASEGT. V was clipped by 6 bases and J by 4 bases; unmatched bases: 8. The CDR3 region has the DNA TGTGCCAGCAGGAAGGACAGGGCAGGGAATCAGCCCCAGCATTTT. Protein product: CASRKDRAGNQPQHF.

This clone has more than one count but fewer than ten. The V and J genes are TRBV27 and TRBJ1-4; D is perhaps TRBD1 (6 bases). Germline V CDR1 and CDR2: MNHEY, SMNVEV (reference sequence). V dropped 2 bases and J dropped 5 bases, with 15 bases sitting between them. There are 16 residues in the CDR3. This CDR3 is CASSLGHTGINEKLFF. CDR3 bases: TGTGCCAGCAGTTTAGGGCACACAGGGATCAATGAAAAACTGTTTTTT.

This chain connects TRBV2 to TRBJ2-2, with 7 bases aligning to TRBD1. The CDR3 has 14 residues. CDR1 is SNHLY and CDR2 is FYNNEI in the germline V gene. J was trimmed by 3 bases and V by 6 bases; bases with no gene match: 4. The CDR3 reads CASRKTGYTGELFF. The DNA for the CDR3 is TGTGCCAGCAGAAAGACAGGGTACACCGGGGAGCTGTTTTTT.

This clone appeared a few times. This chain uses TRBV6-5 with TRBJ1-1; D is perhaps TRBD1 (5 bases). V lost 7 bases and J 2 bases, leaving 17 bases between the germline ends. Germline lookup yields CDR1 MNHEY and CDR2 SVGAGI. This CDR3 has 15 amino acids. In DNA, the CDR3 is TGTGCCAGCATCAATATAGGAGGGGTTAACACTGAAGCTTTCTTT. The encoded protein is CASINIGGVNTEAFF.

In its sample, this clone was seen a few times. The CDR3 spells CASSLPRTGSHYGYTF. The CDR3 nucleotides are TGTGCCAGCAGTTTACCCCGGACAGGGTCCCACTATGGCTACACCTTC. The chain uses TRBV28 and TRBJ1-2; 8 nucleotides align to TRBD1. Germline loops: CDR1 MDHEN, CDR2 SYDVKM. This CDR3 has 16 residues. Germline trimming cut 2 bases from V and 3 bases from J; bases unmatched to any gene: 8.

This clone was seen only a few times. The chain combines TRBV6-1 with TRBJ1-2; D is perhaps TRBD1 (5 bases). The V and J ends lost 9 bases and 8 bases respectively, with 16 bases between them. The length of the CDR3 is 12 residues. Germline loops: CDR1 MNHNS, CDR2 SASEGT. The CDR3: CASDTGLKGYTF. CDR3 bases: TGTGCCAGTGACACAGGTTTGAAAGGCTACACCTTC.

The J gene is TRBJ1-3, the V gene TRBV4-2; 8 bases are shared with TRBD1. Germline V gene sequence: CDR1 LGHNA, CDR2 YNFKEQ. The CDR3 is 14 residues long. J was trimmed by 7 bases and V by 3 bases; bases with no gene match: 5. The CDR3 protein is CASSQTGVGNTIYF. The CDR3 bases are TGTGCCAGCAGCCAGACAGGGGTCGGGAACACCATATATTTT.

This clone occurred a few times. The genes are TRBV11-2 and TRBJ2-3; D ambiguous. CDR1 SGHAT and CDR2 FQNNGV come from the germline V gene. Deletions cut 2 bases from V and 4 bases from J, with 7 bases between. There are 13 residues in the CDR3. This chain's CDR3 is CASSLTFPDTQYF. For the CDR3, the DNA is TGTGCCAGCAGCTTAACTTTTCCAGATACGCAGTATTTT.

The CDR3: CASSLGGPLHF. The CDR3 coding sequence is TGTGCCAGCAGCTTAGGGGGCCCCCTCCACTTT. The chain joins TRBV7-9 to TRBJ1-6, with D tentatively TRBD1 (5 bases). V was trimmed by 1 base and J by 13 bases, leaving 5 bases between them. The CDR3 loop spans 11 amino acids. Per the germline V gene, CDR1 is SEHNR and CDR2 is FQNEAQ (reference sequence). Complete variable domain (other parts from reference TRBV7-9 and TRBJ1-6): DTGVSQNPRHKITKRGQNVTFRCDPISEHNRLYWYRQTLGQGPEFLTYFQNEAQLEKSRLLSDRFSAERPKGSFSTLEIQRTEQGDSAMYLCASSLGGPLHFGNGTRLTVT.

The chain recombines TRBV18 with TRBJ2-7; possible D gene TRBD2, 5 bases. Between the trimmed V and J ends, which lost 1 base and 0 bases, there was a span of 10 bases. CDR3 size: 15 residues. Germline lookup yields CDR1 KGHSH and CDR2 LQKENI. The CDR3 loop is CASSPRRGNSYEQYF. CDR3 nucleotides: TGTGCCAGCTCACCACGCCGGGGAAACTCCTACGAGCAGTACTTC.

The chain links TRBV5-4 to TRBJ1-4; 7 positions agree with TRBD1. V gave up 4 bases and J gave up 2 bases; unmatched junction bases: 5. Germline V lookup: CDR1 SGHNT, CDR2 YYREEE (reference sequence). The CDR3 sequence is 15 residues long. CDR3 bases: TGTGCCAGCAGCGCACAGGGGTCTACTAATGAAAAACTGTTTTTT. Protein product: CASSAQGSTNEKLFF.

The genes are TRBV30 and TRBJ1-1, with a tentative D call TRBD1 (6 bases). V was cut by 2 bases and J by 5 bases, with 12 bases left in between. The CDR3 contains 13 residues. The germline gives CDR1 GTSNPN, CDR2 SVGIG (reference sequence). The CDR3 DNA reads TGTGCCTGGAGTTACAGGGTCGGGACTGAAGCTTTCTTT. Translated, it gives CAWSYRVGTEAFF.

This clone was counted only a few times. The chain combines TRBV5-1 with TRBJ2-2, with 12 bases aligning to TRBD2. The V and J ends lost 0 bases and 7 bases, in that order; junction bases with no gene match: 10. The V gene's germline CDR1 is SGHRS and CDR2 YFSETQ. The CDR3 has 18 amino acids. The CDR3 protein is CASSLGLAGAQVVGELFF. CDR3 sequence (DNA): TGCGCCAGCAGCTTGGGACTAGCGGGGGCCCAGGTTGTCGGGGAGCTGTTTTTT.

The chain's CDR3 is CASSDGIFPYEQYF. CDR3 nucleotide sequence: TGTGCCAGCAGCGACGGGATTTTTCCCTACGAGCAGTACTTC. The rearrangement uses TRBV11-1 and TRBJ2-7, with D possibly matching TRBD2 (5 bases). Per the germline V gene, CDR1 is SGHAT and CDR2 is FQDESV (reference sequence). The V end was cut by 5 bases, the J end by 2 bases, with 13 bases between. The CDR3 extends over 14 amino acids.

Only a few counts were recorded for this clone. The genes are TRBV27 and TRBJ2-3, with TRBD2 identical over 7 bases. CDR1 is MNHEY, CDR2 SMNVEV, per germline (reference sequence). The CDR3 length is 15 residues. V gave up 6 bases and J gave up 0 bases; unmatched junction bases: 6. The CDR3 DNA sequence: TGTGCCAGCAGGGCCTCGCGGGGGAGCACAGATACGCAGTATTTT. This codes for CASRASRGSTDTQYF.

The rearrangement joins TRBV9 to TRBJ1-1; D might be TRBD1 (5 bases). Trimming left V 0 bases short and J 3 bases short, with 6 bases between. The CDR3 has 13 amino acids. Germline V gene sequence: CDR1 SGDLS, CDR2 YYNGEE. This CDR3 reads CASSVDRHTEAFF. DNA for the CDR3: TGTGCCAGCAGCGTAGACAGGCACACTGAAGCTTTCTTT.

The chain carries TRBV4-1 and TRBJ1-1, with 7 bases aligning to TRBD1. CDR3 size: 16 residues. The germline gives CDR1 MGHRA, CDR2 YSYEKL. J was trimmed by 0 bases and V by 0 bases; bases with no gene match: 4. In DNA, the CDR3 is TGCGCCAGCAGCCAAGATCAGACAGGGATGAACACTGAAGCTTTCTTT. It encodes CASSQDQTGMNTEAFF.

This clone was picked up a small number of times. The rearrangement uses TRBV7-2 and TRBJ1-2; 8 nucleotides align to TRBD1. CDR1 and CDR2 from the germline V gene are SGHTA and FQGNSA. The CDR3 is made up of 16 amino acids. With V trimmed by 5 bases and J by 2 bases, 10 bases remained unmatched. CDR3 in amino acids: CASSLEDPGGNYGYTF. In nucleotides, the CDR3 is TGTGCCAGCAGCCTCGAAGACCCAGGGGGCAACTATGGCTACACCTTC.

A few counts support this clone. The V and J genes are TRBV6-5 and TRBJ1-5; D not certain. Germline assignment: CDR1 MNHEY and CDR2 SVGAGI. V dropped 6 bases and J dropped 3 bases, with 9 bases sitting between them. The CDR3 sequence is 13 residues long. The CDR3 spells CASSEVPNQPQHF. The DNA of the CDR3 is TGTGCCAGCAGCGAGGTCCCCAATCAGCCCCAGCATTTT.